This T cell receptor beta chain was sequenced in a study of cytomegalovirus exposure and HLA in healthy donors. Broader study findings: With high specificity and sensitivity, the classifier reportedly diagnosed cytomegalovirus status. Rare sequences made up most TCRs, while some public TCRs were found in many donors.

As concerns this clone: Its antigen remains unidentified.

Trimming at V came to 6 bases and at J to 5 bases, leaving 8 bases not matched to a gene. Germline V gene data show CDR1 as MNHEY and CDR2 as SMNVEV (reference sequence). CDR3 length: 15 residues. Clones were read by immunoSEQ multiplex PCR, and TCRdb kept only the in-frame ones, dropping some. Altogether about 44,000 clones are present, over 85% being singletons, with the ten largest covering approximately 2.1%. This chain links TRBV27 with TRBJ2-1, with TRBD2 matching 9 bases. The source material was PBMCs. The TCR was taken from a woman aged 18-29 years in good health and CMV-seronegative. DNA of the CDR3: TGTGCCAGCAGCGGTCTAGCGGGGACCGACAATGAGCAGTTCTTC. Translated, it gives CASSGLAGTDNEQFF.